This T cell receptor beta chain was profiled in a study of Ad26.COV2.S vaccination and SARS-CoV-2 variants (TCRdb year 2021). General notes on the study: Donors in the vaccine arm were drawn from COV1001, a multicentre, randomized, double-blind, placebo-controlled phase I-IIa trial testing Ad26.COV2.S in healthy adults. Ad26.COV2.S was administered intramuscularly at 5 x 10^10 or 1 x 10^11 viral particles, either as a single shot or as two shots given 56 days apart. The specificity and breadth of SARS-CoV-2-reactive T cell receptors after Ad26.COV2.S vaccination were assessed by TCRbeta repertoire sequencing. Investigators did not know the trial group allocation while performing experiments and assessing outcomes. Participants in the trial were split at random into five groups of five each, receiving low-dose or high-dose Ad26.COV2.S once or twice, or else placebo on both occasions. A total of around 32 samples were included in the TCR-sequenced set, comprising roughly 19 Ad26.COV2.S vaccine recipients, 5 placebo recipients and 8 SARS-CoV-2 convalescent individuals.

The treatment or condition label for this specimen denotes: roughly 20 received Ad26.COV2.S at low or high dose, single or two shots; 5 received placebo; per-sample allocation not given. For vaccine and placebo recipients, the sequenced repertoires came from samples collected on day 63 after the first injection. Cohort 1b enrolled about two dozen adults aged 18-55 years at a single site in Boston, USA, between 29 July and 7 August 2020. As a vaccine, Ad26.COV2.S was a replication-incompetent adenovirus type 26 vector that expressed a prefusion-stabilized SARS-CoV-2 spike protein derived from the original Wuhan strain. Overall study outcomes, separate from this receptor: Compared with placebo recipients, Ad26.COV2.S recipients showed higher spike-specific TCR breadth (P = 0.0014). After vaccination, spike-specific CD8+ and CD4+ T cell responses were reported to show substantial breadth. According to the authors, total T cell responses may have been underestimated by the TCR breadth and depth analyses. Vaccine and placebo recipients had similar non-spike TCR breadth, a finding consistent with the vaccine containing only spike. The study was not powered to compare responses between vaccine doses or regimens.

The immunoSEQ Assay was used to sequence TCRbeta CDR3 regions. After extraction, genomic DNA underwent amplification by bias-controlled multiplex PCR, followed by high-throughput sequencing. The study's processing was this. To quantify the absolute abundance of every unique TCRbeta CDR3 region, sequences were collapsed and filtered. T cell fraction was estimated by normalizing TCRbeta template counts to usable DNA, which was measured by amplifying reference genes present in all nucleated cells. Repertoire TCRs were annotated as SARS-CoV-2-specific when V gene, CDR3 amino acid sequence and J gene were exactly matched to a known reactive TCR set. MIRA supplied the reference SARS-CoV-2 TCR set, which was filtered for enrichment in COVID-19-positive ImmuneCODE repertoires so that public or cross-reactive TCRs were removed. Drawing on the MIRA antigens, annotated TCRs were analysed further at the level of specific ORF or position within ORF. Breadth was defined as the number of annotated unique rearrangements divided by the total number of unique productive rearrangements, and depth was defined as the summed frequency of the annotated unique rearrangements. TCR breadth was compared between groups using two-sided Wilcoxon rank-sum tests. The clones in this table, taken by TCRdb from immuneACCESS, are in-frame only. Not every clone is retained; where verified, under half of the shortfall comes from an unresolved V gene, and the cause of the rest is unknown. Clone size and the V and J calls come from that table; the DNA yielded D and trimming. The sample records about 350,000 clones, roughly 81% of which are singletons. The ten largest account for 2.5% to 3.5% of the sample.

This clone was observed once. The antigen it binds to is not known. Base qualities were left out, and no much larger clone turns up one base away. Counted from cysteine to phenylalanine, this CDR3 has 15 amino acids. Just the 45-base CDR3 DNA is kept, in frame starting at base 1. V and J are truncated by 1 base and 10 bases respectively, leaving an intervening sequence of 17 bases. According to the germline V gene (reference sequence), CDR1 reads GTSNPN and CDR2 reads SVGIG. The sequence joins TRBV30 to TRBJ1-6, and perhaps TRBD1 as D gene, on 6 matching bases. The sequenced sample was peripheral blood, obtained in a trial of Ad26.COV2.S vaccine versus placebo. This clonotype was obtained from a person aged 18-65 years who received the Ad26.COV2.S COVID-19 vaccine or a placebo. DNA sequence: TGTGCCTGGAGTGCTCTAACAGGGTTGAACTCACCCCTCCACTTT. Its protein is CAWSALTGLNSPLHF.